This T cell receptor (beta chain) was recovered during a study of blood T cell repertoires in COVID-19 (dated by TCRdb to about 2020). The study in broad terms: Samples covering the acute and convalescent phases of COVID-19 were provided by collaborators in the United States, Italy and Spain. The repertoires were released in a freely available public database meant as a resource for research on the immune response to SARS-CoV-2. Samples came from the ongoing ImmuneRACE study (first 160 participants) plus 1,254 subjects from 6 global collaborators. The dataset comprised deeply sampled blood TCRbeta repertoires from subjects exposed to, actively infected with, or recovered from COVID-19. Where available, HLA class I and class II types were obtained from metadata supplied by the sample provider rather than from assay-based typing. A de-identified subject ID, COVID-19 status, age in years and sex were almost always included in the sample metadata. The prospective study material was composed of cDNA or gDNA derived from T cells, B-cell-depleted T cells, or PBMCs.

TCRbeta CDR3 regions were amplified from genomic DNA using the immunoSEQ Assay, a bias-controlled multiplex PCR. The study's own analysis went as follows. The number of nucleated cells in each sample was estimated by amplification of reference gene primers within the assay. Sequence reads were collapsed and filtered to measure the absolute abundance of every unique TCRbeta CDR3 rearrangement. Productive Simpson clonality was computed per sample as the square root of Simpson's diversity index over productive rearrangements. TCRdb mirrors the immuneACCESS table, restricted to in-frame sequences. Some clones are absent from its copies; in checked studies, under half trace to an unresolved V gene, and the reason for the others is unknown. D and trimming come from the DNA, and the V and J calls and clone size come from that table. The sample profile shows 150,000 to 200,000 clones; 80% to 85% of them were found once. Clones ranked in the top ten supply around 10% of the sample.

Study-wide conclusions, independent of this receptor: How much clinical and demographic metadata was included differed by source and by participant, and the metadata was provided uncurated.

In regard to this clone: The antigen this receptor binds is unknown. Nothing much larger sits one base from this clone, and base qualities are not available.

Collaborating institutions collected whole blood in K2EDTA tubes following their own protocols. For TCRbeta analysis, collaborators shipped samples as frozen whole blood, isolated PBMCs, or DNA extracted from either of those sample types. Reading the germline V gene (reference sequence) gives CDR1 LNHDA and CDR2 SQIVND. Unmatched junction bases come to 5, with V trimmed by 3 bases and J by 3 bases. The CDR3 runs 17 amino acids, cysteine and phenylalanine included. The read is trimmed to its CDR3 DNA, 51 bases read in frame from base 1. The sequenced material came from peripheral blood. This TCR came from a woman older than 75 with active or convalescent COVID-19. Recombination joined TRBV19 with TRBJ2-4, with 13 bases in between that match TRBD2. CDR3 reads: CASSIWGLAGFKNIQYF. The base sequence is TGTGCCAGTAGTATTTGGGGACTAGCGGGATTCAAAAACATTCAGTACTTC.